The 9 T cell receptor beta chains listed next were all sequenced from one sample in a study of monozygotic twins with inflammatory bowel disease. TCRdb reprocessed the 5' RACE reads, keeping one entry per CDR3 protein, no DNA. This table lists around 410,000 distinct CDR3 sequences. Sequencing was performed on blood. These receptors were taken from a human donor with ulcerative colitis or Crohn's disease, or a healthy co-twin of an affected twin (not recorded which).

The V gene is TRBV11-2, the J gene TRBJ2-3. Germline CDR1 and CDR2: SGHAT and FQNNGV. This CDR3 has 14 residues. This CDR3 is CASSLGRPPDTQYF. The full variable domain, completed using reference TRBV11-2 and TRBJ2-3, is EAGVAQSPRYKIIEKRQSVAFWCNPISGHATLYWYQQILGQGPKLLIQFQNNGVVDDSQLPKDRFSAERLKGVDSTLKIQPAKLEDSAVYLCASSLGRPPDTQYFGPGTRLTVL.

CDR3 protein: CATGTGTFGELFF. The chain employs TRBV15 and TRBJ2-2; the D gene TCRdb calls, TRBD1, cannot be checked with no DNA. The CDR3 extends over 13 amino acids. Germline assignment: CDR1 LNHNV and CDR2 YYDKDF (reference sequence).

The genes are TRBV2 and TRBJ2-5. Per the germline V gene, CDR1 is SNHLY and CDR2 is FYNNEI. The CDR3 totals 11 residues. This chain's CDR3 is CASSAEETQYF.

V gene TRBV20-1 combines with J gene TRBJ1-1; there is no DNA to check the TCRdb D call of TRBD1. There are 13 residues in the CDR3. Germline V CDR1 and CDR2: DFQATT, SNEGSKA (reference sequence). CDR3 protein: CSAPYPGLNEAFF.

This rearrangement joins TRBV25-1 to TRBJ1-1; TCRdb returns TRBD1, unconfirmable since there is no DNA. CDR1 and CDR2 (germline): MGHDK, SYGVNS. The CDR3 covers 14 residues. CDR3 sequence: CASSRPGLNTEAFF.

The rearrangement links TRBV20-1 to TRBJ2-1; the TCRdb call, TRBD2, lacks DNA for checking. The V gene's germline CDR1 is DFQATT and CDR2 SNEGSKA (reference sequence). The length of the CDR3 is 20 residues. The CDR3 loop reads CSASGRPGTSGSLSGNEQFF.

J is TRBJ1-4 and V is TRBV7-9; the D gene TCRdb calls, TRBD1, cannot be checked with no DNA. Looked up from germline, CDR1 is SEHNR and CDR2 is FQNEAQ (reference sequence). The CDR3 totals 17 residues. The CDR3 loop reads CASSLVMMTSGGEKLFF.

The V gene is TRBV15, the J gene TRBJ2-5; the D gene TCRdb calls, TRBD2, cannot be checked with no DNA. CDR3 size: 14 residues. CDR1 and CDR2 from the germline V gene are LNHNV and YYDKDF (reference sequence). The CDR3 sequence: CATGTSGSQETQYF.

The chain employs TRBV7-2 and TRBJ2-1; TCRdb indicates TRBD2, and absent DNA this call remains unverified. The CDR3 contains 15 residues. Per germline, CDR1 SGHTA and CDR2 FQGNSA. The CDR3: CASSSAGGNYNEQFF.